This passage covers 27 T cell receptor beta chains from one sample sequenced in a study of CD4 T cells in relation to SARS-CoV-2 and coronaviruses. The table came from immunoSEQ multiplex PCR; TCRdb's copy has only in-frame clones and leaves some out. Of about 54,000 clones listed, approximately 90% are singletons. The specimen sequenced was naive CD4+ T cells from PBMCs. The subset is: naive CD4+ T cells isolated by negative enrichment. All receptors derive from an adult with COVID-19.

J is TRBJ2-7 and V is TRBV6-5; D unresolved. The V end was cut by 5 bases, the J end by 2 bases, with 13 bases between. Germline V gene data show CDR1 as MNHEY and CDR2 as SVGAGI. The CDR3 has 14 residues. As DNA, the CDR3 is TGTGCCAGCAGTAGAGACCCACTGACCTACGAGCAGTACTTC. Its translation is CASSRDPLTYEQYF.

The chain has TRBV28 and TRBJ1-1, with D perhaps TRBD1 (5 bases). The CDR3 sequence is 18 residues long. Per the germline V gene, CDR1 is MDHEN and CDR2 is SYDVKM. V lost 5 bases and J 0 bases, leaving 22 bases between the germline ends. CDR3 nucleotides: TGTGCCAGCAGTCCCTCTCTCGGCCGGAGGGGTATGAACACTGAAGCTTTCTTT. It translates to CASSPSLGRRGMNTEAFF.

The V gene is TRBV27, the J gene TRBJ1-2, with D uncertain. CDR1 is MNHEY, CDR2 SMNVEV, per germline (reference sequence). The CDR3 totals 14 residues. The ends were cut back, 3 bases at V and 4 bases at J, with 12 bases in the middle. The CDR3 loop reads CASSLFRESYGYTF. CDR3 coding DNA: TGTGCCAGCAGTTTGTTCAGAGAATCCTATGGCTACACCTTC.

This chain connects TRBV3-1 (or the pseudogene TRBV3-2) to TRBJ2-1; D gene uncertain. Trimming cost V 0 bases and J 7 bases, with 10 bases left between them. Germline V gene data show CDR1 as LGHDT and CDR2 as YNNKEL (reference sequence). This CDR3 region has 14 residues. This CDR3 reads CASSQEVSGNEQFF. CDR3 DNA: TGTGCCAGCAGCCAAGAAGTGTCGGGTAATGAGCAGTTCTTC.

This clone appeared a single time. In DNA form, the CDR3 reads TGTGCCAGCAGCTTAACGGGAGCGACCTCCTACGAGCAGTACTTC. It encodes CASSLTGATSYEQYF. This chain links TRBV7-3 with TRBJ2-7; D perhaps matches TRBD2 (5 bases). The CDR3 consists of 15 residues. The V end lost 0 bases, the J end lost 0 bases, and 9 bases lay between the germline ends. The V gene's germline CDR1 is SGHTA and CDR2 FQGTGA.

The CDR3 DNA sequence: TGTGCCAGCAGTCCGCCTAGACACAGCACAGATACGCAGTATTTT. It translates to CASSPPRHSTDTQYF. The chain combines TRBV28 with TRBJ2-3, with D unclear. Germline assignment: CDR1 MDHEN and CDR2 SYDVKM. Trimming cost V 5 bases and J 0 bases, with 12 bases left between them. The CDR3 runs 15 residues.

This clone has only one observation. The V gene is TRBV28, the J gene TRBJ2-7, with a weak D call TRBD2 (5 bases). CDR1 and CDR2 from the germline V gene are MDHEN and SYDVKM. This CDR3 is 14 amino acids long. With 3 bases removed from V and 1 base from J, the gap between germline ends came to 10 bases. This chain's CDR3 is CASSFYRGSYEQYF. The CDR3, as DNA: TGTGCCAGCAGTTTTTATCGGGGTTCCTACGAGCAGTACTTC. The full variable domain, with the rest looked up from reference TRBV28 and TRBJ2-7, is DVKVTQSSRYLVKRTGEKVFLECVQDMDHENMFWYRQDPGLGLRLIYFSYDVKMKEKGDIPEGYSVSREKKERFSLILESASTNQTSMYLCASSFYRGSYEQYFGPGTRLTVT.

The chain joins TRBV19 to TRBJ2-2; a weak D match, TRBD1 (6 bases). V was trimmed by 7 bases and J by 6 bases, leaving 12 bases between them. Per germline, CDR1 LNHDA and CDR2 SQIVND (reference sequence). This CDR3 spans 13 amino acids. CDR3 DNA: TGTGCCAGTAACACAGGGTATGCCGGGGAGCTGTTTTTT. Protein: CASNTGYAGELFF.

The rearrangement uses TRBV27 and TRBJ2-2; TRBD2 agrees at 15 bases. The J segment lost 1 base and the V segment lost 6 bases, leaving 15 bases of the junction unmatched. The CDR3 has 21 amino acids. CDR1 is MNHEY and CDR2 is SMNVEV in the germline V gene (reference sequence). CDR3 bases: TGTGCCAGCAGCCCAATCGGACTAGCGGGAGGGCCTAGGATGAACACCGGGGAGCTGTTTTTT. This gives the protein CASSPIGLAGGPRMNTGELFF.

The chain is built from TRBV2 and TRBJ2-1, with 14 bases that match TRBD2. With 5 bases clipped from V and 8 bases from J, the junction kept 5 bases outside the gene matches. The CDR3 has 15 residues. CDR1 and CDR2 (germline): SNHLY, FYNNEI. The chain's CDR3 is CASSRTSGRTDEQFF. Written as DNA, the CDR3 is TGTGCCAGCAGTCGGACTAGCGGGAGGACGGATGAGCAGTTCTTC.

The chain employs TRBV30 and TRBJ1-2; 9 bases align to TRBD1. The CDR3 is made up of 14 amino acids. Germline V CDR1 and CDR2: GTSNPN, SVGIG (reference sequence). V lost 0 bases, J lost 5 bases, and 4 bases stayed unmatched. CDR3 protein: CAWSVWTGAYGYTF. The CDR3 bases are TGTGCCTGGAGTGTCTGGACAGGGGCTTATGGCTACACCTTC.

J is TRBJ2-2 and V is TRBV7-2; D is uncertain. The CDR3 runs to 14 residues. The ends were cut back, 1 base at V and 9 bases at J, with 12 bases in the middle. CDR1 SGHTA and CDR2 FQGNSA come from the germline V gene. CDR3 residues: CASSLGSKGRELFF. CDR3 nucleotides: TGTGCCAGCAGCTTAGGAAGTAAGGGCAGGGAGCTGTTTTTT.

This clone was picked up one time. The chain links TRBV5-1 to TRBJ2-7; 11 bases fit TRBD2. The CDR3 totals 14 residues. V lost 4 bases, J lost 7 bases, and 7 bases stayed unmatched. The germline V gene has CDR1 SGHRS and CDR2 YFSETQ. CDR3 bases: TGCGCCAGCAGCGATACTAGCGGGAGCGGTGAGCAGTACTTC. It codes for CASSDTSGSGEQYF. Full variable domain (outside the CDR3, taken from reference TRBV5-1 and TRBJ2-7): KAGVTQTPRYLIKTRGQQVTLSCSPISGHRSVSWYQQTPGQGLQFLFEYFSETQRNKGNFPGRFSGRQFSNSRSEMNVSTLELGDSALYLCASSDTSGSGEQYFGPGTRLTVT.

The CDR3 DNA reads TGCGCCAGCAGTGCGCTAGCGGGAGGTAACAATGAGCAGTTCTTC. The encoded protein is CASSALAGGNNEQFF. The chain is built from TRBV5-1 and TRBJ2-1, with 11 bases identical to TRBD2. CDR1 is SGHRS, CDR2 YFSETQ, per germline. V lost 5 bases to trimming and J lost 5 bases; unmatched junction nucleotides: 6. The CDR3 has 15 amino acids.

V gene TRBV28 combines with J gene TRBJ2-7; 7 bases line up with TRBD1. The CDR3 has 15 amino acids. After removal of 7 bases from V and 2 bases from J, the junction contained 11 bases not matched to a gene. Germline V gene data show CDR1 as MDHEN and CDR2 as SYDVKM. DNA for the CDR3: TGTGCCAGCACCAAAAACCCAGGGGGTCCCTACGAGCAGTACTTC. This codes for CASTKNPGGPYEQYF.

The chain joins TRBV2 to TRBJ1-3, with 8 nucleotides matching TRBD1. V dropped 6 bases and J dropped 2; count of bases not matched to a gene: 3. The CDR3 extends over 14 amino acids. CDR1 and CDR2 from the germline V gene are SNHLY and FYNNEI. The DNA for the CDR3 is TGTGCCAGCAGAGAACAGGGGGCTGGAAACACCATATATTTT. This sequence encodes CASREQGAGNTIYF.

This clone showed up just once. The rearrangement uses TRBV6-5 and TRBJ1-2, with D perhaps matching TRBD1 (6 bases). Trimming took 6 bases from V and 8 from J, leaving 13 bases between them. The CDR3 length is 12 residues. Germline-derived CDR1 and CDR2 are MNHEY and SVGAGI. The CDR3, as DNA: TGTGCCAGCAGGACAGGACCTGGAGGCTACACCTTC. Protein: CASRTGPGGYTF.

J is TRBJ2-5 and V is TRBV19, with a possible D match to TRBD2 (6 bases). CDR1 and CDR2 from the germline V gene are LNHDA and SQIVND (reference sequence). The CDR3 loop spans 14 amino acids. The V and J ends lost 5 bases and 1 base respectively, with 11 bases between them. The CDR3, as DNA: TGTGCCAGTAGTTTTGCGGGAACCCAAGAGACCCAGTACTTC. It encodes CASSFAGTQETQYF. Together with reference TRBV19 and TRBJ2-5, the CDR3 gives the full variable domain: DGGITQSPKYLFRKEGQNVTLSCEQNLNHDAMYWYRQDPGQGLRLIYYSQIVNDFQKGDIAEGYSVSREKKESFPLTVTSAQKNPTAFYLCASSFAGTQETQYFGPGTRLLVL.

V usage is TRBV15 and J usage is TRBJ1-5, with D tentatively TRBD1 (6 bases). There are 15 residues in the CDR3. Trimming cost V 2 bases and J 1 base, with 9 bases left between them. The V gene's germline CDR1 is LNHNV and CDR2 YYDKDF (reference sequence). The CDR3 is CATSRRGQSNQPQHF. CDR3 DNA: TGTGCCACCAGCAGACGCGGACAGAGCAATCAGCCCCAGCATTTT.

The chain carries TRBV30 and TRBJ2-2, with 8 bases aligning to TRBD2. CDR1 is GTSNPN and CDR2 is SVGIG in the germline V gene (reference sequence). Unmatched junction bases numbered 5, after V lost 0 bases and J lost 5 bases. The CDR3 is 15 amino acids. CDR3: CAWSVRASGTGELFF. The DNA of the CDR3 is TGTGCCTGGAGTGTACGGGCTAGCGGGACCGGGGAGCTGTTTTTT.

The chain carries TRBV25-1 and TRBJ2-5, with D perhaps given as TRBD1 or TRBD2 (6 bases each). The CDR3 length is 15 residues. Germline CDR1 is MGHDK and CDR2 is SYGVNS. Trimming shortened V by 3 bases and J by 1 base, and 12 bases separated the two germline ends. CDR3 amino acids: CASSEMPGAQETQYF. The CDR3 region has the DNA TGTGCCAGCAGTGAGATGCCGGGGGCCCAAGAGACCCAGTACTTC.

The V call is TRBV28, the J call TRBJ2-3; D ambiguous. Germline V lookup: CDR1 MDHEN, CDR2 SYDVKM. V was pared by 3 bases and J by 4 bases, with 14 bases between. The CDR3 extends over 15 amino acids. Written as DNA, the CDR3 is TGTGCCAGCAGTTTTAATATGGGATGGTCAGATACGCAGTATTTT. It is translated as CASSFNMGWSDTQYF.

The chain combines TRBV24-1 with TRBJ2-3; 16 positions agree with TRBD2. V was clipped by 7 bases and J by 4 bases; unmatched bases: 7. The CDR3 totals 17 residues. CDR1 is KGHDR and CDR2 is SFDVKD in the germline V gene. In DNA form, the CDR3 reads TGTGCCACCAGGAGAGGGACTAGCGGGAGGGCCTCAGATACGCAGTATTTT. Translation gives CATRRGTSGRASDTQYF.

This chain joins TRBV28 and TRBJ2-7; D is ambiguous. Between the trimmed V and J ends, which lost 1 base and 0 bases, there was a span of 1 base. The germline V gene encodes CDR1 MDHEN and CDR2 SYDVKM. The CDR3 is 12 residues long. CDR3 residues: CASSLFSYEQYF. CDR3 DNA: TGTGCCAGCAGTTTATTCTCCTACGAGCAGTACTTC.

The chain has TRBV28 and TRBJ1-5, with D maybe TRBD1 (5 bases). The CDR3 has 14 amino acids. Germline V gene data show CDR1 as MDHEN and CDR2 as SYDVKM. With 5 bases removed from V and 4 bases from J, the gap between germline ends came to 12 bases. DNA for the CDR3: TGTGCCAGCAGTGCTGGACACCGAAATCAGCCCCAGCATTTT. Its protein is CASSAGHRNQPQHF.

The chain carries TRBV7-2 and TRBJ1-1, with D possibly being TRBD1 (6 bases). CDR3 size: 17 residues. Germline loops: CDR1 SGHTA, CDR2 FQGNSA. V shed 0 bases and J shed 0 bases, with 14 bases lying between them. The CDR3 DNA sequence: TGTGCCAGCAGCTTAGCGCAGGGGACAACACTGAACACTGAAGCTTTCTTT. Residues: CASSLAQGTTLNTEAFF.

This sequence joins TRBV9 and TRBJ2-4; D not resolved. The ends were cut back, 0 bases at V and 10 bases at J, with 11 bases in the middle. The length of the CDR3 is 13 residues. The germline CDR1 and CDR2 sequences are SGDLS and YYNGEE. The CDR3 loop is CASSVGSARIQYF. The CDR3 DNA reads as TGTGCCAGCAGCGTAGGTTCGGCCCGGATTCAGTACTTC.